Listed below are T cell receptor beta chains from one sample, sequenced in a study of regulatory T cells in long-lasting Graves disease. MiXCR was run by TCRdb on the multiplex PCR reads, yielding one entry per CDR3 protein. The data show approximately 480,000 distinct CDR3 sequences, with around 15% seen just once and about 12% held by the top ten. The sample was also reused in another study, on T cells in Graves' hyperthyroidism and ophthalmopathy.

Source: peripheral blood mononuclear cells (PBMCs), taken at new diagnosis, from a patient treated with antithyroid drugs. The receptors were gathered from a man aged 40-49 years with Graves disease. CDR3s include the opening cysteine and the closing phenylalanine or tryptophan. The D gene is left open where the match is weak. Not every row has a clone size; where given, it reads once, few, many or a size class.

clone size	V gene	J gene	D gene	CDR3 DNA	CDR3 protein
many	TRBV20-1	TRBJ2-3	TRBD2	TGCAGTGCTAGAGATCGGGGGGAAGCGACAGATACGCAGTATTTT	CSARDRGEATDTQYF
many	TRBV28	TRBJ2-6	.	TGTGCCAGCAGTTTCCCACCCTGGGGGTCTGGGGCCAACGTCCTGACTTTC	CASSFPPWGSGANVLTF
many	TRBV6-1	TRBJ1-4	TRBD1	TGTGCCAGCAGGCCGGACAGGAGTCGGTTTAATGAAAAACTGTTTTTT	CASRPDRSRFNEKLFF
many	TRBV3-1	TRBJ1-5	.	TGTGCCAGCAGCCAGGGGGTAGTCCGCAATCAGCCCCAGCATTTT	CASSQGVVRNQPQHF
many	TRBV12-3/TRBV12-4	TRBJ2-2	TRBD2	TGTGCCAGCAGTGAAGCTAAACTAGCGGGAGGCACCGGGGAGCTGTTTTTT	CASSEAKLAGGTGELFF
many	TRBV7-9	TRBJ2-1	.	TGTGCCAGCAGGCAAGCCAGGGTAGGCTACAATGAGCAGTTCTTC	CASRQARVGYNEQFF
many	TRBV5-1	TRBJ2-5	.	TGCGCCAGCAGCTTGGGAGGGGTGTACCAAGAGACCCAGTACTTC	CASSLGGVYQETQYF
many	TRBV12-3/TRBV12-4	TRBJ2-7	.	TGTGCCAGCAGTGCCACAGGGAGTAGTGGGGAGCAGTACTTC	CASSATGSSGEQYF
few	TRBV6-1	TRBJ1-2	.	TGTGCCAGCAGTCGCAGCCCGGGGGCTCCACCCTATGGCTACACCTTC	CASSRSPGAPPYGYTF
many	TRBV7-2	TRBJ1-1	.	TGTGCCAGCAGCTCCAGGGACTTGAACACTGAAGCTTTCTTT	CASSSRDLNTEAFF
.	TRBV28	TRBJ1-5	TRBD1	TGTGCCAGCAGTTGGGACAGGGAAGTAGGTCAGCCCCAGCATTTT	CASSWDREVGQPQHF
many	TRBV28	TRBJ2-1	TRBD2	TGTGCCAGCAGTTTTAGGACTAGAGGCAATGAGCAGTTCTTC	CASSFRTRGNEQFF
many	TRBV3-1	TRBJ2-7	.	TGTGCCAGCAGCCGAGGCGGGGAACTCTACGAGCAGTACTTC	CASSRGGELYEQYF
.	TRBV20-1	TRBJ1-5	.	TGCAGTGCTAGTCCGGCAGCAAATCAGCCCCAGCATTTT	CSASPAANQPQHF
many	TRBV18	TRBJ2-7	.	TGTGCCAGCTCACCACCGGGGGGACTCTACGAGCAGTACTTC	CASSPPGGLYEQYF
.	TRBV6-1	TRBJ2-7	TRBD1	TGTGCCAGCAGGGGGGACAGGTCCGGCTCCTACGAGCAGTACTTC	CASRGDRSGSYEQYF
.	TRBV19	TRBJ2-5	.	TGTGCCAGTAGTAGCGGGACGACTCGAGAGACCCAGTACTTC	CASSSGTTRETQYF
.	TRBV20-1	TRBJ2-2	.	TGCAGTGCTAGAGGGGACACTTCGAACACCGGGGAGCTGTTTTTT	CSARGDTSNTGELFF
.	TRBV18	TRBJ2-1	TRBD2	TGTGCCAGCTCATCCGGGACTAGCGGGACGGGGGAGCAGTTCTTC	CASSSGTSGTGEQFF
many	TRBV27	TRBJ2-3	.	TGTGCCAGCAGTCCGTGGCGTGGGAGTGGCACAGATACGCAGTATTTT	CASSPWRGSGTDTQYF
.	TRBV20-1	TRBJ1-6	.	TGCAGTGCTGGAAGGGACTCGAATTCACCCCTCCACTTT	CSAGRDSNSPLHF
many	TRBV5-1	TRBJ2-7	.	TGCGCCAGCAGCTTGGAGCAGGGCACAGGAGAGCAGTACTTC	CASSLEQGTGEQYF
.	TRBV7-3	TRBJ1-6	TRBD1	TGTGCCAGCAGCATGGACAGGGATTCACCCCTCCACTTT	CASSMDRDSPLHF
many	TRBV27	TRBJ2-7	.	TGTGCCAGCAGTCCAAAGGGACGAAACTTGCGTGAGCAGTACTTC	CASSPKGRNLREQYF
few	TRBV9	TRBJ1-1	.	TGTGCCAGCAGCGTATTAGGGTTATCCGAAGCTTTCTTT	CASSVLGLSEAFF
.	TRBV27	TRBJ1-2	.	TGTGCCAGCAGTCCTCATCCCGGGACAACTTACACCTTC	CASSPHPGTTYTF
many	TRBV28	TRBJ2-3	TRBD2	TGTGCCAGCAGTTCCCCCCAGCGGGAGGGCACAGATACGCAGTATTTT	CASSSPQREGTDTQYF
.	TRBV6-2/TRBV6-3	TRBJ1-1	.	TGTGCCAGCGGGGGGCGGCGGATGAACACTGAAGCTTTCTTT	CASGGRRMNTEAFF
few	TRBV20-1	TRBJ2-2	.	TGCAGTGCCCCTCCAAGGCTGAACACCGGGGAGCTGTTTTTT	CSAPPRLNTGELFF
many	TRBV3-1	TRBJ1-1	.	TGTGCCAGCAGCCAAGCTGGGGGGGGCGCCGGGACTGAAGCTTTCTTT	CASSQAGGGAGTEAFF
many	TRBV28	TRBJ2-1	TRBD2	TGTGCCAGCATGTCCGAGGCGGGAGGGCGTTACAATGAGCAGTTCTTC	CASMSEAGGRYNEQFF
many	TRBV6-9	TRBJ2-1	.	TGTGCCAGCAGTTACACGCCACCGGGGGGCGGGGGTGAGCAGTTCTTC	CASSYTPPGGGGEQFF
many	TRBV2	TRBJ2-2	TRBD2	TGTGCCAGCATTCCCAGCGGGAGTATCGGGGAGCTGTTTTTT	CASIPSGSIGELFF
once	TRBV27	TRBJ2-5	.	TGTGCCAGCAGTGAATGGGTGACCAGGGCGGCCCAGTACTTC	CASSEWVTRAAQYF
many	TRBV19	TRBJ1-1	.	TGTGCCAGTAGTATTAAGACAGGGAACACTGAAGCTTTCTTT	CASSIKTGNTEAFF
many	TRBV2	TRBJ2-1	TRBD2	TGTGCCAGCAGTGAATGGGGACTAGCGGGAGGCAATGAGCAGTTCTTC	CASSEWGLAGGNEQFF
many	TRBV2	TRBJ2-7	.	TGTGCCAGCAGTGGTTCGAGGGTCCGAACGTCCTACGAGCAGTACTTC	CASSGSRVRTSYEQYF
few	TRBV24-1	TRBJ2-3	.	TGTGCCACCAGTTTGCGGGGACCAGATACGCAGTATTTT	CATSLRGPDTQYF
.	TRBV11-2	TRBJ2-1	TRBD2	TGTGCCAGCAGTTTGGAGGGACTAGCGGGAGGGCGAGGAGAGCAGTTCTTC	CASSLEGLAGGRGEQFF
once	TRBV5-5	TRBJ2-5	.	TGCGCCAGCTCCCGATCGGGGGTCCAAGAGACCCAGTACTTC	CASSRSGVQETQYF
many	TRBV2	TRBJ2-5	TRBD2	TGTGCCAGCAGAGTCCCGACTAGCGGGGGGGAGACCCAGTACTTC	CASRVPTSGGETQYF
many	TRBV7-2	TRBJ2-7	TRBD2	TGTGCCAGCAGCTTGGGGGGACTAGCGGGACGGAGCTCCTACGAGCAGTACTTC	CASSLGGLAGRSSYEQYF
few	TRBV6-2/TRBV6-3	TRBJ2-1	.	TGTGCCGGGGCTCCCGGCGCCCACTACAATGAGCAGTTCTTC	CAGAPGAHYNEQFF
many	TRBV5-6	TRBJ1-3	.	TGTGCCAGCAGCTTTCGAGGGAGCAAGGGAAACACCATATATTTT	CASSFRGSKGNTIYF
many	TRBV24-1	TRBJ1-4	.	TGTGCCACCAGTGATGGGGCCTCAACTAATGAAAAACTGTTTTTT	CATSDGASTNEKLFF
.	TRBV6-1	TRBJ2-1	TRBD1	TGTGCCAGCAGTCAGGGACAGGGCATGTTCTTC	CASSQGQGMFF
.	TRBV27	TRBJ2-7	TRBD2	TGTGCCAGCAGTTTATCGGTTAGCGGGAGTGCCGAGCAGTACTTC	CASSLSVSGSAEQYF
many	TRBV7-3	TRBJ2-2	.	TGTGCCAGCAGCTTAAGACAGACCGGGGAGCTGTTTTTT	CASSLRQTGELFF
.	TRBV5-1	TRBJ2-7	.	TGCGCCAGCAGCTTGATTACTAGCTTCGAGCAGTACTTC	CASSLITSFEQYF
once	TRBV5-8	TRBJ2-3	.	TGTGCCAGCAGCCAAGACGGGTGGGTAGTAACAGATACGCAGTATTTT	CASSQDGWVVTDTQYF
.	TRBV5-1	TRBJ2-7	TRBD1	TGCGCCAGCAGCTGGGGGACAGGGGCGTCCTACGAGCAGTACTTC	CASSWGTGASYEQYF
.	TRBV25-1	TRBJ2-7	.	TGTGCCAGCCACCCGGACGGTTACGAGCAGTACTTC	CASHPDGYEQYF
few	TRBV6-1	TRBJ2-7	.	TGTGCCAGCAGACCCCGTGTCGAGCAGTACTTC	CASRPRVEQYF
few	TRBV25-1	TRBJ2-1	.	TGTGCCAGCAGTTCGCGGATAGGCCATGAGCAGTTCTTC	CASSSRIGHEQFF
.	TRBV20-1	TRBJ1-2	.	TGCAGTGCTAGAGAATCCGGTAGGGCTGCTAATGGCTACACCTTC	CSARESGRAANGYTF